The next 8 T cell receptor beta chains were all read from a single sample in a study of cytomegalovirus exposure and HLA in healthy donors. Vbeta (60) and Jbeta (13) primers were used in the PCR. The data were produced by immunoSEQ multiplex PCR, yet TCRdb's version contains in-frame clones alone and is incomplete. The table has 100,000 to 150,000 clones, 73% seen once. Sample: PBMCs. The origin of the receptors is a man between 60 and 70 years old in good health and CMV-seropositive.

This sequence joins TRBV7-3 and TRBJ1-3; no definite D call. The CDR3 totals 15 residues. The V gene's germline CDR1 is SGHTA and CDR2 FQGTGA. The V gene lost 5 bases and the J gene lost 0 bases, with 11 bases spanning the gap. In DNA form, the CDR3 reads TGTGCCAGCAGCACACACGTCGACTCTGGAAACACCATATATTTT. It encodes CASSTHVDSGNTIYF.

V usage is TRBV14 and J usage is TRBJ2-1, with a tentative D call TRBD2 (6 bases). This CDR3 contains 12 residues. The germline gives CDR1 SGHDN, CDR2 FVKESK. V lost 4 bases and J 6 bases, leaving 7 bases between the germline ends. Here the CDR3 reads CASSRRVNEQFF. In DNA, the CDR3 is TGTGCCAGCAGCCGGAGGGTCAATGAGCAGTTCTTC.

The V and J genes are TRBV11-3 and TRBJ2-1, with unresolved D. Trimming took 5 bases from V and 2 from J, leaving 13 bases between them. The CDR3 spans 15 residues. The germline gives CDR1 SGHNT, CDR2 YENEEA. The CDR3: CASSPRFGAYNEQFF. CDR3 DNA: TGTGCCAGCAGCCCAAGATTTGGAGCCTACAATGAGCAGTTCTTC. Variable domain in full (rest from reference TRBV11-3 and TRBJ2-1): EAGVVQSPRYKIIEKKQPVAFWCNPISGHNTLYWYLQNLGQGPELLIRYENEEAVDDSQLPKDRFSAERLKGVDSTLKIQPAELGDSAVYLCASSPRFGAYNEQFFGPGTRLTVL.

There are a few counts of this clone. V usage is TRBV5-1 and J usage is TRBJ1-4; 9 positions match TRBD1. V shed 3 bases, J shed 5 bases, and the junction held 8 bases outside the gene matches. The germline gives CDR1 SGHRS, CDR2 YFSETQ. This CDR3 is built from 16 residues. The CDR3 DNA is TGCGCCAGCAGCTCACCACCCGGGACAGGGAATGAAAAACTGTTTTTT. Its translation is CASSSPPGTGNEKLFF.

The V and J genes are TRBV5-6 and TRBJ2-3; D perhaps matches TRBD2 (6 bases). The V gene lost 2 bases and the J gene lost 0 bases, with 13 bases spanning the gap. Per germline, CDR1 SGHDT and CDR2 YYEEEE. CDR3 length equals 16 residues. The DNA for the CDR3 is TGTGCCAGCAGCTTCTACTCCGGGGGTAGCACAGATACGCAGTATTTT. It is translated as CASSFYSGGSTDTQYF.

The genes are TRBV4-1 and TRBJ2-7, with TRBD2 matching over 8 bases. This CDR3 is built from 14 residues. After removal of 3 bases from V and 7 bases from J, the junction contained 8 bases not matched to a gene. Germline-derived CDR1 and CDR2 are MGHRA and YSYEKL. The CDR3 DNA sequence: TGCGCCAGCAGCCAGACGGGACTAGTAGAAGAGCAGTACTTC. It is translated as CASSQTGLVEEQYF.

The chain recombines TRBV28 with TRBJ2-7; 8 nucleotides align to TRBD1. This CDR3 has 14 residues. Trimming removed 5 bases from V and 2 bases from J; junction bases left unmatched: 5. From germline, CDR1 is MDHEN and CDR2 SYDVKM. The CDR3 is CASSSWTGTYEQYF. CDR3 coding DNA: TGTGCCAGCAGTAGTTGGACAGGGACCTACGAGCAGTACTTC.

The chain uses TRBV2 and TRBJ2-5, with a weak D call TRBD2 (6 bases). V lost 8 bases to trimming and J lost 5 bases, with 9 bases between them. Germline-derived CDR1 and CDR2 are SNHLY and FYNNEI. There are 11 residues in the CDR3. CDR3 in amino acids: CASGGMETQYF. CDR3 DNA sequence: TGTGCCAGCGGCGGGATGGAGACCCAGTACTTC.